This T cell receptor (beta chain) was captured in a study of blood T cell repertoires in COVID-19 (dated by TCRdb to the early 2020s). Regarding the research as a whole: Samples covering the acute and convalescent phases of COVID-19 were provided by collaborators in the United States, Italy and Spain. The material from the prospective study consisted of cDNA or gDNA derived from T cells, B-cell-depleted T cells, or PBMCs. The dataset comprised deeply sampled blood TCRbeta repertoires from subjects exposed to, actively infected with, or recovered from COVID-19. The repertoires were released in a freely available public database meant as a resource for research on the immune response to SARS-CoV-2. The samples were drawn from the first 160 participants of the ongoing ImmuneRACE study and from 1,254 subjects provided by 6 global collaborators. The sample metadata nearly always contained a de-identified subject ID, COVID-19 status, age in years and sex. Where available, HLA class I and class II types were obtained from metadata supplied by the sample provider rather than from assay-based typing.

Findings and caveats that apply to the study as a whole: How much clinical and demographic metadata was included differed by source and by participant, and the metadata was provided uncurated.

From V the trimming removes 12 bases and from J it removes 3 bases, while the gene matches leave 5 bases of the junction unaccounted for. Looking up the germline V gene yields CDR1 KGHDR and CDR2 SFDVKD. Counted from cysteine to phenylalanine, this CDR3 has 12 amino acids. Of all the DNA, just the CDR3 is kept, 36 bases in frame from base 1. TCRbeta CDR3 regions were amplified from genomic DNA by means of the immunoSEQ Assay, a bias-controlled multiplex PCR. The original pipeline was this. The number of nucleated cells in each sample was estimated from the amplification of reference gene primers within the assay. To quantify the absolute abundance of each unique TCRbeta CDR3 rearrangement, sequence reads were collapsed and filtered. For each sample, productive Simpson clonality was calculated by taking the square root of Simpson's diversity index across productive rearrangements. Here the immuneACCESS table is served through TCRdb, limited to in-frame sequences with V and J called. Missing clones are a known gap in these copies; in checked studies unresolved V genes cover under half, and the rest lacks a known reason. That table furnishes V, J and clone size, whereas the DNA furnished D and trimming. The sample contains tens of thousands of clones, 90% of them found a single time. Roughly 1.3% of the sample is held by the ten biggest clonotypes.

Note on this clone: Its antigen specificity is not known. The input lacks base qualities; no much larger clone sits a single base away.

Each collaborating institution followed its own protocols to collect whole blood in K2EDTA tubes. Collaborator samples were shipped for TCRbeta analysis as frozen whole blood, isolated PBMCs, or DNA extracted from either sample type. The source is a man in his sixties with acute or convalescent COVID-19. Sequenced: peripheral blood. Recombination joined TRBV24-1 with TRBJ1-1; TRBD1 matches 8 bases in the middle. In nucleotides, the sequence is TGTGCCGTCAGGGGGCCGGACACTGAAGCTTTCTTT. It translates as CAVRGPDTEAFF.